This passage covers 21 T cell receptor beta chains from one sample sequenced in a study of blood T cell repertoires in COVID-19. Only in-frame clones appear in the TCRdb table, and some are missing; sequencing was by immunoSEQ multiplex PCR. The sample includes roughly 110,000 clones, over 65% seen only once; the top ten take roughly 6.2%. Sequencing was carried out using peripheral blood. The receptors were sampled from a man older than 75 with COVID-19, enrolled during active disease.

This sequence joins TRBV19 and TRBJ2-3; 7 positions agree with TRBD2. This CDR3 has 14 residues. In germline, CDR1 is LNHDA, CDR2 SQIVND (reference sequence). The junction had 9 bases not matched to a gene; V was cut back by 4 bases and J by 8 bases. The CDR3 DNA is TGTGCCAGTAGTACCCCGGGCCAGCGGGGTACGCAGTATTTT. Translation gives CASSTPGQRGTQYF.

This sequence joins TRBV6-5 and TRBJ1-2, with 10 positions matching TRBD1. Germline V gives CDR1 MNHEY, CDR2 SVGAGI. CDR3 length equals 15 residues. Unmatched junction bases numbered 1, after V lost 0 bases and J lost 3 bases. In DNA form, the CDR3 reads TGTGCCAGCAGTTACTCGACAGGGGGCTACTATGGCTACACCTTC. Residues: CASSYSTGGYYGYTF.

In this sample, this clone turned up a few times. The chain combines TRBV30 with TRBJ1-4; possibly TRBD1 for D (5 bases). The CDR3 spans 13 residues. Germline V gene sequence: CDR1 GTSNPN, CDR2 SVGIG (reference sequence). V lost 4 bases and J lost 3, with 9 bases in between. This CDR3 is CAWTGDPNEKLFF. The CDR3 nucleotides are TGTGCCTGGACGGGGGACCCTAATGAAAAACTGTTTTTT.

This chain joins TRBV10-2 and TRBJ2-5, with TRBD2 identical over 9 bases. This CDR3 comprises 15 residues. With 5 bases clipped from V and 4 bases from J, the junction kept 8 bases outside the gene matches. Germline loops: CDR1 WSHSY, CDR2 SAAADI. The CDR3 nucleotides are TGCGCCAGCAGTTATAATAGCGGGAGCGGAGAGACCCAGTACTTC. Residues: CASSYNSGSGETQYF.

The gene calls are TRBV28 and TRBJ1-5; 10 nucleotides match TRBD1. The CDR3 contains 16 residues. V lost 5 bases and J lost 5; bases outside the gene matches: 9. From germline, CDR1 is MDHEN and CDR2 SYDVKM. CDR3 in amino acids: CASSVTGTGDHQPQHF. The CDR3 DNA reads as TGTGCCAGCAGTGTCACCGGGACAGGGGATCATCAGCCCCAGCATTTT.

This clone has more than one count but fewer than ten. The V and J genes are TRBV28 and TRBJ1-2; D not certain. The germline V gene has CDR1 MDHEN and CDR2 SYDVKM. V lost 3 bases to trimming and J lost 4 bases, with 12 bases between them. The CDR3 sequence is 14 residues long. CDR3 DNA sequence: TGTGCCAGCAGTTTTGTCGGAGACTTCTATGGCTACACCTTC. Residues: CASSFVGDFYGYTF.

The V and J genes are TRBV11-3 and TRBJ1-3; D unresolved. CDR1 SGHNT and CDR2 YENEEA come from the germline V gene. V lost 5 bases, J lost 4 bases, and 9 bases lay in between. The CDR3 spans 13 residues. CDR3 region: CASSLGSGNTIYF. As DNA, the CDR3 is TGTGCCAGCAGCCTGGGTAGCGGAAACACCATATATTTT.

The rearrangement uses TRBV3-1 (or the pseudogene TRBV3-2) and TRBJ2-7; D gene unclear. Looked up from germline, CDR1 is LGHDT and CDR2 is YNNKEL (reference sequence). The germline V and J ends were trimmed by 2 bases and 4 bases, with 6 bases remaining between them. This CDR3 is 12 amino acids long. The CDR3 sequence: CASSQTPYEQYF. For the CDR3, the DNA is TGTGCCAGCAGCCAAACACCTTACGAGCAGTACTTC.

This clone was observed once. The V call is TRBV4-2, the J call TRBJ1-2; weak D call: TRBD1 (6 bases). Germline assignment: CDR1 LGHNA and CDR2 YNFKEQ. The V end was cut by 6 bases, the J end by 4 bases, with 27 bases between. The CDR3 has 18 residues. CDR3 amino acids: CASSGRDTSQPPIYGYTF. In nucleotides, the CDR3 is TGTGCCAGCAGTGGAAGGGACACATCTCAGCCCCCTATCTATGGCTACACCTTC.

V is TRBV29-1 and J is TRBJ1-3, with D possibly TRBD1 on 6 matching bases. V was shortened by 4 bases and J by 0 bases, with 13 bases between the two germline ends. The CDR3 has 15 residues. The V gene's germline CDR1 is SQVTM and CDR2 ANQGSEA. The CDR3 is CSVGVRGSSGNTIYF. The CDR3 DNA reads TGCAGCGTTGGGGTTAGGGGGAGCTCTGGAAACACCATATATTTT. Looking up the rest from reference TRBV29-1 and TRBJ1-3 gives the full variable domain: SAVISQKPSRDICQRGTSLTIQCQVDSQVTMMFWYRQQPGQSLTLIATANQGSEATYESGFVIDKFPISRPNLTFSTLTVSNMSPEDSSIYLCSVGVRGSSGNTIYFGEGSWLTVV.

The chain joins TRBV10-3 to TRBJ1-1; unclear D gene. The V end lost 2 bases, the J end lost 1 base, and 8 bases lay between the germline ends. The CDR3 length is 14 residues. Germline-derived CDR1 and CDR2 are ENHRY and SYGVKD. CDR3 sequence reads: CAISEAVQNTEAFF. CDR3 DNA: TGTGCCATCAGTGAGGCGGTCCAGAACACTGAAGCTTTCTTT.

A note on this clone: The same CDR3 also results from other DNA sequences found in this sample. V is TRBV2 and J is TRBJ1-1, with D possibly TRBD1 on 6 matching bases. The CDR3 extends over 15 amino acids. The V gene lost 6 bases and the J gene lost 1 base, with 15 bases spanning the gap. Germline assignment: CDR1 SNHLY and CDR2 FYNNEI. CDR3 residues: CASRETQGGNTEAFF. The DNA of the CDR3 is TGTGCCAGCAGGGAAACACAGGGTGGGAACACTGAAGCTTTCTTT.

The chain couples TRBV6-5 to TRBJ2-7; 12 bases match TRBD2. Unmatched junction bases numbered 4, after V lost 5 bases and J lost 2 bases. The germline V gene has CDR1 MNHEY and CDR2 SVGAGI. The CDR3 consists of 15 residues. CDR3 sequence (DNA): TGTGCCAGCAGTACTCTAGCGGGGGGGGCCTACGAGCAGTACTTC. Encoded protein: CASSTLAGGAYEQYF.

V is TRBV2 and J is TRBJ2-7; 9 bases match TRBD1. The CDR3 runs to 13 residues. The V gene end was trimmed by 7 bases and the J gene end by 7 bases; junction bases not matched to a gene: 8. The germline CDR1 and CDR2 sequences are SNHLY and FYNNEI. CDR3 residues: CASTGTGNREQYF. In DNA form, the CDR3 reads TGTGCCAGCACCGGGACAGGGAATAGGGAGCAGTACTTC.

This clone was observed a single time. The CDR3 DNA follows: TGTGCCAGCAGCCCGGCAGACAGGGCTGGAAACACCATATATTTT. Translating gives CASSPADRAGNTIYF. The genes are TRBV28 and TRBJ1-3, with 7 bases identical to TRBD1. Looked up from germline, CDR1 is MDHEN and CDR2 is SYDVKM. This CDR3 is 15 amino acids long. V dropped 6 bases and J dropped 2; count of bases not matched to a gene: 7.

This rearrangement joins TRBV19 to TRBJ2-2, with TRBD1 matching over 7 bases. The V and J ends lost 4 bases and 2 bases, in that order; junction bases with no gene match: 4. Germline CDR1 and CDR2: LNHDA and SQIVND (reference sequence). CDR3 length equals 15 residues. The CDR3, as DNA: TGTGCCAGTAGTACGGGACAGAGTAACACCGGGGAGCTGTTTTTT. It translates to CASSTGQSNTGELFF.

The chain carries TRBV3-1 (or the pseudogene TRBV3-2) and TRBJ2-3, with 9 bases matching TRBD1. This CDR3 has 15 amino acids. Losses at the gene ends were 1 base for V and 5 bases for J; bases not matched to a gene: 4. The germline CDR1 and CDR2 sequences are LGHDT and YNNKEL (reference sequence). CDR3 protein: CASSQAGTGIDTQYF. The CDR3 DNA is TGTGCCAGCAGCCAAGCGGGGACAGGGATAGATACGCAGTATTTT.

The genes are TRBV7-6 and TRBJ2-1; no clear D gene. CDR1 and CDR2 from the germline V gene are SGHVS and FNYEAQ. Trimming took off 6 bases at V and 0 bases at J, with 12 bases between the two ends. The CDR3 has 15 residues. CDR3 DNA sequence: TGTGCCAGCAGTTCACTTCCGAGCTCCTACAATGAGCAGTTCTTC. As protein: CASSSLPSSYNEQFF. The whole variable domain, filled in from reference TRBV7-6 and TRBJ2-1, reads GAGVSQSPRYKVTKRGQDVALRCDPISGHVSLYWYRQALGQGPEFLTYFNYEAQQDKSGLPNDRFSAERPEGSISTLTIQRTEQRDSAMYRCASSSLPSSYNEQFFGPGTRLTVL.

The CDR3 protein is CASSDEGETEAFF. CDR3 bases: TGTGCCAGCAGTGATGAGGGGGAGACTGAAGCTTTCTTT. The V gene is TRBV2, the J gene TRBJ1-1; D is possibly TRBD1 (6 bases). The CDR3 length is 13 residues. The germline V gene encodes CDR1 SNHLY and CDR2 FYNNEI. The V end was cut by 3 bases, the J end by 5 bases, with 10 bases between. The full variable domain, completed using reference TRBV2 and TRBJ1-1, is EPEVTQTPSHQVTQMGQEVILRCVPISNHLYFYWYRQILGQKVEFLVSFYNNEISEKSEIFDDQFSVERPDGSNFTLKIRSTKLEDSAMYFCASSDEGETEAFFGQGTRLTVV.

This CDR3 reads CASRLAGAHTEAFF. In nucleotides, the CDR3 is TGTGCCAGCAGGCTTGCGGGGGCCCACACTGAAGCTTTCTTT. The chain links TRBV2 to TRBJ1-1; TRBD1 might be the D (6 bases). The CDR3 loop spans 14 amino acids. The germline V gene has CDR1 SNHLY and CDR2 FYNNEI. The V end lost 6 bases, the J end lost 3 bases, and 14 bases lay between the germline ends.

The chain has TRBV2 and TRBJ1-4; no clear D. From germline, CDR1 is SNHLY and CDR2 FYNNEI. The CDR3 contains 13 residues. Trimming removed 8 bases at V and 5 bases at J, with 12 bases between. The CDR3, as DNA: TGTGCCAGCGGGCAGCGGGGAAATGAAAAACTGTTTTTT. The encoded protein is CASGQRGNEKLFF.